This T cell receptor (beta chain) was recovered during a study of blood T cell repertoires in COVID-19. Study-wide context: The study drew acute and convalescent COVID-19 samples from the United States, Italy and Spain. Sources were T cells, B-cell-depleted T cells, or PBMCs; the material itself was cDNA or gDNA.

Trimming left V 5 bases short and J 2 bases short, with 13 bases between. Germline V gene data show CDR1 as SGHVS and CDR2 as FNYEAQ. This CDR3 region has 14 residues. Authors' processing steps: Reference gene primer amplification gave estimated nucleated cell counts. TCRdb's table, derived via immunoSEQ multiplex PCR, lists solely in-frame clones and lacks some. That table gives V, J and clone size, and the DNA gave D and trimming. The repertoire holds 35,000 to 45,000 clones, 85% seen once, with roughly 5.3% in the top ten. The chain employs TRBV7-6 and TRBJ2-7; D may be TRBD2 (6 bases). The source of this sequence is a man in his fifties with active COVID-19. The material sequenced was peripheral blood. The CDR3 loop is CASSGGDGTYEQYF. The CDR3 DNA follows: TGTGCCAGCAGCGGCGGGGACGGAACCTACGAGCAGTACTTC. The entire variable domain, with the rest obtained from reference TRBV7-6 and TRBJ2-7, is as follows: GAGVSQSPRYKVTKRGQDVALRCDPISGHVSLYWYRQALGQGPEFLTYFNYEAQQDKSGLPNDRFSAERPEGSISTLTIQRTEQRDSAMYRCASSGGDGTYEQYFGPGTRLTVT.